One sample yielded the 17 T cell receptor beta chains listed below, sequenced in a study of T cells in Graves' hyperthyroidism and ophthalmopathy. What was amplified from RNA transcripts were TCR beta CDR3 regions. Initially, a first-round RT-PCR of the TCR CDR3 employed the HTBI primer set. MiXCR, run by TCRdb on the multiplex PCR reads, gives a single entry per CDR3 protein. Of some 270,000 distinct CDR3 sequences in the sample, 12% to 15% are singletons; the top ten hold 7% to 9%. The material sequenced was blood. The source of these receptors is a woman in her thirties or forties with Graves' hyperthyroidism.

This clonotype was counted many times. V is TRBV28 and J is TRBJ2-7, with D unresolved. Germline CDR1 and CDR2: MDHEN and SYDVKM. The CDR3 has 13 amino acids. V lost 6 bases to trimming and J lost 3 bases, with 12 bases between them. CDR3 region: CASRPSGNYEQYF. The CDR3 bases are TGTGCCAGCAGGCCGTCGGGTAACTACGAGCAGTACTTC.

About this clonotype itself: A clone one base away is much larger, so this may be a read error. The rearrangement links TRBV6-1 to TRBJ1-1, with D unclear. V was shortened by 7 bases and J by 3 bases, with 15 bases between the two germline ends. CDR3 size: 14 residues. Looked up from germline, CDR1 is MNHNS and CDR2 is SASEGT. The CDR3 region is CASNWVLSDTEAFF. The CDR3 nucleotides are TGTGCCAGCAACTGGGTTCTTTCGGACACTGAAGCTTTCTTT.

This clonotype was seen repeatedly, ten times or more. The gene calls are TRBV2 and TRBJ1-6; D gene uncertain. V was cut by 1 base and J by 0 bases, with 4 bases left in between. CDR1 and CDR2 from the germline V gene are SNHLY and FYNNEI. The CDR3 runs 15 residues. CDR3 in amino acids: CASSEESSYNSPLHF. In nucleotides, the CDR3 is TGTGCCAGCAGTGAAGAGAGCTCCTATAATTCACCCCTCCACTTT.

This clonotype was found many times. CDR3 bases: TGTGCCAGCAGCCCCTGGGACAGGGGGACGGAGACCCAGTACTTC. Protein sequence: CASSPWDRGTETQYF. V is TRBV3-1 and J is TRBJ2-5; the match to TRBD1 covers 11 bases. Germline loops: CDR1 LGHDT, CDR2 YNNKEL (reference sequence). The CDR3 consists of 15 residues. V gave up 4 bases and J gave up 5 bases; unmatched junction bases: 6.

This clonotype has a count of ten or more. The V and J genes are TRBV3-1 and TRBJ1-2; D is unresolved. V shed 8 bases and J shed 5 bases, with 15 bases lying between them. This CDR3 contains 13 residues. Germline CDR1 and CDR2: LGHDT and YNNKEL (reference sequence). Here the CDR3 reads CASGFGVSYGYTF. CDR3 DNA sequence: TGTGCCAGCGGCTTCGGGGTTTCGTATGGCTACACCTTC.

This clonotype was seen repeatedly, ten times or more. This chain joins TRBV20-1 and TRBJ2-1; TRBD2 matches at 10 bases. After removal of 4 bases from V and 0 bases from J, the junction contained 9 bases not matched to a gene. The CDR3 spans 17 residues. In germline, CDR1 is DFQATT, CDR2 SNEGSKA (reference sequence). CDR3 in DNA: TGCAGTGCTATTACGTCTAGCGGGAGTCACTCCTACAATGAGCAGTTCTTC. Translating it yields CSAITSSGSHSYNEQFF.

The rearrangement joins TRBV5-4 to TRBJ2-5, with 14 bases lining up with TRBD2. Per the germline V gene, CDR1 is SGHNT and CDR2 is YYREEE (reference sequence). With 3 bases clipped from V and 5 bases from J, the junction kept 9 bases outside the gene matches. The CDR3 totals 17 residues. The CDR3 is CASSSDGLAGGRETQYF. CDR3 nucleotides: TGTGCCAGCAGCTCCGACGGACTAGCGGGAGGCCGGGAGACCCAGTACTTC.

The CDR3 sequence: CASSWGGGRAVNQETQYF. CDR3 coding DNA: TGTGCCAGCAGCTGGGGGGGGGGGCGAGCGGTAAATCAAGAGACCCAGTACTTC. V gene TRBV11-2 combines with J gene TRBJ2-5; D may be TRBD2 (7 bases). The CDR3 runs to 18 residues. Trimming left V 4 bases short and J 2 bases short, with 23 bases between. Germline CDR1 and CDR2: SGHAT and FQNNGV. Combining the CDR3 with reference TRBV11-2 and TRBJ2-5 gives the whole variable domain EAGVAQSPRYKIIEKRQSVAFWCNPISGHATLYWYQQILGQGPKLLIQFQNNGVVDDSQLPKDRFSAERLKGVDSTLKIQPAKLEDSAVYLCASSWGGGRAVNQETQYFGPGTRLLVL.

This clonotype appeared many times. Here the CDR3 reads CASRGLTQAFF. In DNA, the CDR3 is TGTGCCAGCAGGGGCCTTACCCAAGCTTTCTTT. The chain joins TRBV12-3 or TRBV12-4 to TRBJ1-1, with D unclear. The CDR3 is 11 residues long. Trimming took off 6 bases at V and 9 bases at J, with 11 bases between the two ends.

This clonotype was picked up many times. The chain is built from TRBV27 and TRBJ1-6; a weak D match, TRBD1 (6 bases). The V gene's germline CDR1 is MNHEY and CDR2 SMNVEV (reference sequence). The CDR3 contains 14 residues. Trimming cost V 5 bases and J 6 bases, with 11 bases left between them. Here the CDR3 reads CASSPRTVNSPLHF. The CDR3 coding sequence is TGTGCCAGCAGTCCGAGGACAGTTAATTCACCCCTCCACTTT.

This clonotype was counted at least ten times. The chain carries TRBV12-3 or TRBV12-4 and TRBJ1-2, with a possible D match to TRBD1 (6 bases). The V end lost 5 bases, the J end lost 10 bases, and 17 bases lay between the germline ends. The CDR3 is 13 residues long. In DNA form, the CDR3 reads TGTGCCAGCAGTCCCAGGGGAACAGCTAACTACACCTTC. Its protein product is CASSPRGTANYTF.

The table lists this clonotype with many counts. The chain joins TRBV29-1 to TRBJ2-7; D is uncertain. V was pared by 2 bases and J by 2 bases, with 4 bases between. Per germline, CDR1 SQVTM and CDR2 ANQGSEA. This CDR3 has 11 amino acids. DNA for the CDR3: TGCAGCGTTGAACAGGCCTACGAGCAGTACTTC. It yields the protein CSVEQAYEQYF.

This rearrangement joins TRBV12-3 or TRBV12-4 to TRBJ1-2; the match to TRBD1 covers 8 bases. Trimming removed 5 bases from V and 4 bases from J; junction bases left unmatched: 3. The CDR3 consists of 13 residues. CDR3 sequence: CASSEQGVYGYTF. DNA of the CDR3: TGTGCCAGCAGTGAACAGGGGGTCTATGGCTACACCTTC.

This clonotype was seen many times. The gene calls are TRBV10-3 and TRBJ1-2; D is possibly TRBD1 (5 bases). Germline V gene data show CDR1 as ENHRY and CDR2 as SYGVKD. This CDR3 is built from 14 residues. Trimming left V 2 bases short and J 4 bases short, with 11 bases between. The chain's CDR3 is CAISETRQSYGYTF. CDR3 bases: TGTGCCATCAGTGAGACACGACAGTCCTATGGCTACACCTTC.

This clonotype was observed at least ten times. This chain uses TRBV6-1 with TRBJ1-2; D is ambiguous. The CDR3 is made up of 14 amino acids. V dropped 0 bases and J dropped 4 bases, with 9 bases sitting between them. CDR1 is MNHNS and CDR2 is SASEGT in the germline V gene. The CDR3 region is CASSEAGSAYGYTF. In DNA form, the CDR3 reads TGTGCCAGCAGTGAAGCGGGGTCGGCCTATGGCTACACCTTC.

As concerns this clonotype: This CDR3 is missing its conserved last phenylalanine or tryptophan, likely due to a read error. The V gene is TRBV3-1, the J gene TRBJ1-5, with D tentatively TRBD1 (6 bases). V dropped 0 bases and J dropped 6 bases, with 12 bases sitting between them. Germline CDR1 is LGHDT and CDR2 is YNNKEL (reference sequence). The CDR3 has 15 residues. The CDR3 sequence: CASSQDLQGGQPQHS. DNA for the CDR3: TGTGCCAGCAGCCAAGATCTACAGGGTGGTCAGCCCCAGCATTCT.

This clonotype was found many times. The genes are TRBV7-3 and TRBJ2-1; D possibly matches TRBD1 or TRBD2 (5 bases each). The CDR3 length is 13 residues. CDR1 is SGHTA and CDR2 is FQGTGA in the germline V gene. V gave up 5 bases and J gave up 5 bases, with 10 bases separating them. The CDR3 here is CASSRDGDNEQFF. As DNA, the CDR3 is TGTGCCAGCAGCCGGGACGGGGACAATGAGCAGTTCTTC.